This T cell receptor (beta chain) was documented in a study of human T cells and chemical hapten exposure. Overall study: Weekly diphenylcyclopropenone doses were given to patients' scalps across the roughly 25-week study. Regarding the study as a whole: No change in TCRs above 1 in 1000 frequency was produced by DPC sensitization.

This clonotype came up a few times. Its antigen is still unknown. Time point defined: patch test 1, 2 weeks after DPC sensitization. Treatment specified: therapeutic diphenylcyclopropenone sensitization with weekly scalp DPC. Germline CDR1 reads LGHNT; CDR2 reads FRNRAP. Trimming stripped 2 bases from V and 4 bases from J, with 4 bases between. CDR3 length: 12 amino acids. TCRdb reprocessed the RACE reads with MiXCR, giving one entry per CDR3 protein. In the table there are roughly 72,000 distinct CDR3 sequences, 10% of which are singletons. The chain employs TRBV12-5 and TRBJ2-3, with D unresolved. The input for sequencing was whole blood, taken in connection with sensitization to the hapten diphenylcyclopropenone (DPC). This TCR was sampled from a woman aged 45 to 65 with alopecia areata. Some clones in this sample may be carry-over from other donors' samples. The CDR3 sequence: CASGLWSDTQYF. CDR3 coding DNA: TGTGCTAGTGGTTTGTGGTCAGATACGCAGTATTTT.